The 6 T cell receptor beta chains listed next were all sequenced from one sample in a study of CD8 T cells in ankylosing spondylitis. MiXCR was run by TCRdb on the 5' RACE reads, yielding one entry per CDR3 protein. Among almost 250,000 distinct CDR3 sequences listed, 30% to 35% were seen once. Specimen: blood, either unsorted or a sorted T cell fraction (not recorded which). All receptors come from a male donor with ankylosing spondylitis or in good health (not recorded which).

This chain uses TRBV20-1 with TRBJ2-1; 7 nucleotides match TRBD2. The CDR3 has 17 amino acids. The ends lost 0 bases at V and 9 bases at J; junction bases unmatched: 17. Germline assignment: CDR1 DFQATT and CDR2 SNEGSKA (reference sequence). This CDR3 reads CSAREFGLAGSAGEQFF. In nucleotides, the CDR3 is TGCAGTGCTAGAGAATTCGGCTTAGCGGGTTCCGCCGGTGAGCAGTTCTTC.

The gene calls are TRBV6-1 and TRBJ1-3; D unresolved. Per germline, CDR1 MNHNS and CDR2 SASEGT. Between the trimmed V and J ends, which lost 7 bases and 0 bases, there was a span of 7 bases. This CDR3 spans 13 amino acids. CDR3 coding DNA: TGTGCCAGCACGCGGACCTCTGGAAACACCATATATTTT. It is translated as CASTRTSGNTIYF.

This chain links TRBV10-1 with TRBJ2-1, with 9 nucleotides matching TRBD1. Germline CDR1 is WNHNN and CDR2 is SYGVQD (reference sequence). Trimming cost V 6 bases and J 4 bases; bases outside gene matches: 4. The CDR3 loop spans 14 amino acids. The CDR3 spells CASSGTGIYNEQFF. As DNA, the CDR3 is TGCGCCAGCAGCGGGACAGGGATATACAATGAGCAGTTCTTC.

The chain uses TRBV15 and TRBJ2-7; 10 bases are a match to TRBD1. The CDR3 totals 14 residues. J gave up 4 bases and V 0 bases, and 0 bases lay outside the gene matches. CDR1 and CDR2 (germline): LNHNV, YYDKDF (reference sequence). CDR3 sequence: CATSREGQGYEQYF. CDR3 nucleotides: TGTGCCACCAGCAGAGAGGGACAGGGGTACGAGCAGTACTTC.

The gene calls are TRBV15 and TRBJ1-5; unclear D gene. The CDR3 is 17 residues long. Germline V gene data show CDR1 as LNHNV and CDR2 as YYDKDF (reference sequence). V was shortened by 0 bases and J by 1 base, with 13 bases between the two germline ends. The DNA for the CDR3 is TGTGCCACCAGCAGAGATCTGGGCGGTTGGAGCAATCAGCCCCAGCATTTT. Translated: CATSRDLGGWSNQPQHF.

V gene TRBV29-1 combines with J gene TRBJ2-7; 9 nucleotides align to TRBD1. The V gene's germline CDR1 is SQVTM and CDR2 ANQGSEA. This CDR3 contains 14 residues. The J segment lost 3 bases and the V segment lost 4 bases, leaving 7 bases of the junction unmatched. CDR3 protein: CSVGWTGEDYEQYF. CDR3 nucleotide sequence: TGCAGCGTTGGATGGACAGGGGAAGACTACGAGCAGTACTTC.